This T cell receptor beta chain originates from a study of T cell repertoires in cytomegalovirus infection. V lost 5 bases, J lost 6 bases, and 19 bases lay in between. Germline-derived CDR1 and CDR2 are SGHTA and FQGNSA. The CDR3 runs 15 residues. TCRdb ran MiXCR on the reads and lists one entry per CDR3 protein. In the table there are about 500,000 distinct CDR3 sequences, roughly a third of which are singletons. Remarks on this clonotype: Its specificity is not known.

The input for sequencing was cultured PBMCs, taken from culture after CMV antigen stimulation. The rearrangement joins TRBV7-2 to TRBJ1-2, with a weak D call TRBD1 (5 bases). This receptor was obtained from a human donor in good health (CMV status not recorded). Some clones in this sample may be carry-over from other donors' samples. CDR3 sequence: CASSIRQPRTHGYTF. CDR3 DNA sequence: TGTGCCAGCAGCATCAGACAGCCAAGGACTCATGGCTACACCTTC.